The T cell receptor beta chain under discussion was sequenced for a study of Ad26.COV2.S vaccination and SARS-CoV-2 variants. Study observations and caveats: Measures of TCR breadth and depth may have fallen short of total T cell responses. Post-vaccination spike-specific CD8+ and CD4+ T cell responses reportedly had substantial breadth. Recipients given vaccine exceeded placebo recipients in spike-specific TCR breadth.

This table comes from immunoSEQ multiplex PCR, and its TCRdb copy is limited to in-frame clones, with some not included. The table lists about 680,000 clones, about 89% of them singletons. This CDR3 contains 16 residues. A remark on this clone: As yet, its antigen is unknown.

Noted treatment: over 15 received Ad26.COV2.S at low or high dose, single or two shots; about 5 received placebo; per-sample allocation not given. Day 63 after the first vaccine or placebo injection was the time point for sampling. Ad26.COV2.S expressed prefusion-stabilized spike from the original Wuhan strain. The genes are TRBV21-1 and TRBJ1-6. TRBV21-1 is a documented pseudogene. This clonotype was obtained from a person aged 18-65 years who received the Ad26.COV2.S COVID-19 vaccine or a placebo. The source material was peripheral blood, sampled in a trial of Ad26.COV2.S vaccine versus placebo. This CDR3 reads CASSKAGGGWGSPLHF. CDR3 sequence (DNA): TGTGCCAGCAGCAAAGCGGGCGGGGGCTGGGGTTCACCCCTCCACTTT.